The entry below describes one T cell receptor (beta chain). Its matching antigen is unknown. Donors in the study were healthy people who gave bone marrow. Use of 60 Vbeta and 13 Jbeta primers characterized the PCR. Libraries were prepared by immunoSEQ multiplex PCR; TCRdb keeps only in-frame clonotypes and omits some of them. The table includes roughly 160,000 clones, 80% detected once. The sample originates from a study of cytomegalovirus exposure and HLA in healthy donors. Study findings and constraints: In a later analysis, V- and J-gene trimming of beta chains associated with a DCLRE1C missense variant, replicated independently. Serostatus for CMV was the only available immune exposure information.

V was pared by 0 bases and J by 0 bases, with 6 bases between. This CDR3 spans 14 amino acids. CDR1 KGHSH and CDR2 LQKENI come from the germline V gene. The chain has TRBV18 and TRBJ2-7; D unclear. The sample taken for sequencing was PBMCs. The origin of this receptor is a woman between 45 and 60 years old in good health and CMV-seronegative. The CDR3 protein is CASSPPDFSYEQYF. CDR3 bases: TGTGCCAGCTCACCACCTGACTTCTCCTACGAGCAGTACTTC. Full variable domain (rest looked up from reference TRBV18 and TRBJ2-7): NAGVMQNPRHLVRRRGQEARLRCSPMKGHSHVYWYRQLPEEGLKFMVYLQKENIIDESGMPKERFSAEFPKEGPSILRIQQVVRGDSAAYFCASSPPDFSYEQYFGPGTRLTVT.